The 7 T cell receptor beta chains listed next were all sequenced from one sample in a study of response to subunit inactivated influenza vaccine. TCRdb re-called the RT-PCR reads through MiXCR, storing one row per CDR3 protein. The sample lists under 750,000 distinct CDR3 sequences, approximately 10% occurring once. The specimen was PBMCs from blood, collected on the day of vaccination. All receptors derive from a man between 50 and 59 years old who received an inactivated influenza vaccine.

This clonotype has only a few counts. V and J are TRBV20-1 and TRBJ1-6; D perhaps matches TRBD1 (5 bases). Germline assignment: CDR1 DFQATT and CDR2 SNEGSKA (reference sequence). CDR3 length equals 16 residues. Trimming removed 0 bases from V and 6 bases from J, with 15 bases in between. The CDR3 spells CSAREGNAGLNSPLHF. The DNA for the CDR3 is TGCAGTGCTAGAGAAGGGAATGCAGGGCTTAATTCACCCCTCCACTTT.

This clonotype appeared a few times. The J gene is TRBJ2-7, the V gene TRBV5-6, with D unresolved. Germline lookup yields CDR1 SGHDT and CDR2 YYEEEE. The V end lost 3 bases, the J end lost 3 bases, and 16 bases lay between the germline ends. This CDR3 comprises 15 residues. Written as DNA, the CDR3 is TGTGCCAGCAGCTACCCGAAGCTTTCGGGCTACGAGCAGTACTTC. Translation gives CASSYPKLSGYEQYF.

The V and J genes are TRBV10-3 and TRBJ1-1; a possible D gene is TRBD1 (5 bases). In germline, CDR1 is ENHRY, CDR2 SYGVKD. The CDR3 totals 16 residues. V was shortened by 3 bases and J by 4 bases, with 18 bases between the two germline ends. Here the CDR3 DNA reads TGTGCCATCAGTGACCGTGGAAGGGGACGAGTCACTGAAGCTTTCTTT. Residues: CAISDRGRGRVTEAFF.

This chain joins TRBV29-1 and TRBJ2-7, with TRBD1 matching 12 bases. This CDR3 spans 13 amino acids. Trimming at V came to 7 bases and at J to 2 bases, leaving 3 bases not matched to a gene. Germline V gene sequence: CDR1 SQVTM, CDR2 ANQGSEA. The CDR3 sequence: CSARDRGPYEQYF. The CDR3 DNA reads as TGCAGCGCCCGGGACAGGGGGCCCTACGAGCAGTACTTC.

This chain links TRBV29-1 with TRBJ1-2; TRBD1 might be the D (5 bases). V lost 3 bases and J 0 bases, leaving 8 bases between the germline ends. Germline V gives CDR1 SQVTM, CDR2 ANQGSEA. The CDR3 has 13 residues. CDR3 region: CSVETVANYGYTF. DNA for the CDR3: TGCAGCGTTGAGACAGTGGCTAACTATGGCTACACCTTC. Full variable domain (outside the CDR3, taken from reference TRBV29-1 and TRBJ1-2): SAVISQKPSRDICQRGTSLTIQCQVDSQVTMMFWYRQQPGQSLTLIATANQGSEATYESGFVIDKFPISRPNLTFSTLTVSNMSPEDSSIYLCSVETVANYGYTFGSGTRLTVV.

The sample holds a few counts of this clonotype. V is TRBV4-1 and J is TRBJ2-5; 8 bases are a match to TRBD2. From germline, CDR1 is MGHRA and CDR2 YSYEKL. CDR3 length: 15 residues. V was pared by 8 bases and J by 4 bases, with 12 bases of the junction left unmatched. The CDR3 coding sequence is TGCGCCAGCTCACCCATCGGGGGGGTGTTAGAGACCCAGTACTTC. This sequence encodes CASSPIGGVLETQYF.

This clonotype was seen only a few times. This sequence joins TRBV7-6 and TRBJ2-2, with D possibly being TRBD1 (5 bases). Trimming stripped 7 bases from V and 6 bases from J, with 18 bases between. The CDR3 has 15 amino acids. Germline CDR1 and CDR2: SGHVS and FNYEAQ. Here the CDR3 DNA reads TGTGCCAGCACCGGTGCAGGGCGCGGTTCCGGGGAGCTGTTTTTT. Protein product: CASTGAGRGSGELFF.